Detailed here is one T cell receptor beta chain. Its antigen is not identified. These data originate in a study of T cell responses to AZD1222 COVID-19 vaccine. V lost 5 bases and J lost 4, with 8 bases in between. In germline, CDR1 is LNHDA, CDR2 SQIVND (reference sequence). CDR3 length: 12 residues. TCRdb's copy holds only in-frame clones and misses some; the assay was immunoSEQ multiplex PCR. There are around 100,000 clones in the sample; around 89% occur only once, and around 20% lies in the top ten. General study points: Repertoires were obtained solely post-peak T cell response.

The source is an adult in good health. This specimen was peripheral blood, taken on day 0 of AZD1222 vaccination. The genes are TRBV19 and TRBJ1-1, with unresolved D. The DNA for the CDR3 is TGTGCCAGTAGTCATGTAGGCACTGAAGCTTTCTTT. Translating gives CASSHVGTEAFF.